Listed here are 5 T cell receptor beta chains from one sample, sequenced in a study of Ad26.COV2.S vaccination and SARS-CoV-2 variants. Using immunoSEQ multiplex PCR, the repertoire was profiled, and TCRdb retains in-frame clones only, with some absent. The data contain around 170,000 clones, roughly nine tenths of them seen just once; the ten biggest clones take up 5.9%. Sequencing was performed on peripheral blood, taken after recovery from COVID-19. These TCRs come from a human donor who had recovered from COVID-19.

This clone was picked up many times. Other DNA sequences in the sample encode the same CDR3. This rearrangement joins TRBV7-9 to TRBJ1-4; perhaps TRBD1 as D (6 bases). The germline gives CDR1 SEHNR, CDR2 FQNEAQ (reference sequence). V was clipped by 5 bases and J by 2 bases, with 12 bases between them. The CDR3 extends over 15 amino acids. The CDR3 spells CASSPKGGTNEKLFF. CDR3 bases: TGTGCCAGCAGCCCGAAGGGGGGCACTAATGAAAAACTGTTTTTT.

This clone showed up just once. The same CDR3 also results from other DNA sequences found in this sample. The chain combines TRBV9 with TRBJ2-7; unclear D gene. The CDR3 runs 14 residues. CDR1 is SGDLS, CDR2 YYNGEE, per germline. Trimming took 0 bases from V and 0 from J, leaving 7 bases between them. The CDR3: CASSVAGFSYEQYF. CDR3 nucleotides: TGTGCCAGCAGCGTAGCCGGATTCTCCTACGAGCAGTACTTC.

The chain carries TRBV15 and TRBJ1-3; 9 bases fit TRBD1. CDR1 LNHNV and CDR2 YYDKDF come from the germline V gene (reference sequence). The CDR3 is 19 amino acids. After removal of 1 base from V and 0 bases from J, the junction contained 10 bases not matched to a gene. The CDR3 DNA reads as TGTGCCACCAGCAGAGTAGGTCCGGGGACAGGGATCTCTGGAAACACCATATATTTT. This codes for CATSRVGPGTGISGNTIYF.

The rearrangement links TRBV21-1 to TRBJ2-7; TRBD1 is the table's D call, not checked against the DNA. TRBV21-1 is an annotated pseudogene. The CDR3 is 15 amino acids. In DNA, the CDR3 is TGTGCCAGCACCCCCGGGACAGGGGGGACCTACGAGCAGTACTTC. Protein: CASTPGTGGTYEQYF.

The CDR3 DNA follows: TGTGCCACCAGTGGCCCCGGAGGGAGCTCCTACAATGAGCAGTTCTTC. Translated: CATSGPGGSSYNEQFF. The chain links TRBV24-1 to TRBJ2-1; possibly TRBD2 for D (6 bases). Trimming removed 5 bases at V and 0 bases at J, with 13 bases between. This CDR3 has 16 residues. Germline CDR1 and CDR2: KGHDR and SFDVKD.